Listed here are 20 T cell receptor beta chains from one sample, sequenced in a study of blood T cell repertoires in COVID-19. Generated by immunoSEQ multiplex PCR, the TCRdb table keeps only in-frame clones and is missing some. This table has 400,000 to 450,000 clones, about 90% appearing once. The sample comprised peripheral blood. The receptors stem from a man between 18 and 35 years old with COVID-19, enrolled during active disease.

The rearrangement links TRBV12-5 to TRBJ2-2, with D maybe TRBD1 (6 bases). Trimming removed 2 bases at V and 5 bases at J, with 12 bases between. The CDR3 is 15 residues long. Germline V lookup: CDR1 LGHNT, CDR2 FRNRAP. For the CDR3, the DNA is TGTGCTAGTGGTTTGACAGGGACGAGGACCGGGGAGCTGTTTTTT. This gives the protein CASGLTGTRTGELFF.

The chain carries TRBV5-1 and TRBJ2-3; no clear D. The CDR3 covers 13 residues. In germline, CDR1 is SGHRS, CDR2 YFSETQ. Trimming removed 2 bases from V and 2 bases from J, with 6 bases in between. As DNA, the CDR3 is TGCGCCAGCAGCTTTGGGCCCACAGATACGCAGTATTTT. It yields the protein CASSFGPTDTQYF.

The chain combines TRBV6-1 with TRBJ2-3; TRBD1 might be the D (6 bases). The CDR3 sequence is 16 residues long. Trimming left V 2 bases short and J 8 bases short, with 20 bases between. Germline assignment: CDR1 MNHNS and CDR2 SASEGT. CDR3 DNA sequence: TGTGCCAGCAGTGAATTTATCGGGGATGGGGGCGGTACGCAGTATTTT. Its protein product is CASSEFIGDGGGTQYF.

The chain couples TRBV9 to TRBJ2-5; D uncertain. The V gene's germline CDR1 is SGDLS and CDR2 YYNGEE. V gave up 0 bases and J gave up 4 bases, with 7 bases separating them. The CDR3 covers 13 residues. The CDR3, as DNA: TGTGCCAGCAGCGTAGGGTTGCGAGAGACCCAGTACTTC. This sequence encodes CASSVGLRETQYF. Full variable domain (rest looked up from reference TRBV9 and TRBJ2-5): DSGVTQTPKHLITATGQRVTLRCSPRSGDLSVYWYQQSLDQGLQFLIQYYNGEERAKGNILERFSAQQFPDLHSELNLSSLELGDSALYFCASSVGLRETQYFGPGTRLLVL.

The V and J genes are TRBV19 and TRBJ2-3, with D perhaps TRBD2 (6 bases). The CDR3 has 18 amino acids. Trimming shortened V by 8 bases and J by 1 base, and 25 bases separated the two germline ends. The germline gives CDR1 LNHDA, CDR2 SQIVND (reference sequence). The CDR3 here is CASCNQYVAGSCTDTQYF. CDR3 in DNA: TGTGCCAGTTGCAATCAATATGTGGCGGGATCTTGCACAGATACGCAGTATTTT. Filled out from reference TRBV19 and TRBJ2-3, the complete variable domain reads DGGITQSPKYLFRKEGQNVTLSCEQNLNHDAMYWYRQDPGQGLRLIYYSQIVNDFQKGDIAEGYSVSREKKESFPLTVTSAQKNPTAFYLCASCNQYVAGSCTDTQYFGPGTRLTVL.

This chain uses TRBV19 with TRBJ1-3; 9 positions agree with TRBD1. The CDR3 has 15 amino acids. CDR1 and CDR2 (germline): LNHDA, SQIVND (reference sequence). V trimming: 4 bases; J trimming: 1 base; junction bases outside the gene matches: 2. The CDR3 is CASSSGTGSGNTIYF. In DNA, the CDR3 is TGTGCCAGTAGTAGCGGGACAGGGTCTGGAAACACCATATATTTT.

The rearrangement links TRBV7-3 to TRBJ2-3, with TRBD2 as a possible D gene (5 bases). Per germline, CDR1 SGHTA and CDR2 FQGTGA. The CDR3 has 15 residues. Between the trimmed V and J ends, which lost 3 bases and 0 bases, there was a span of 10 bases. CDR3 residues: CASSFGNPSTDTQYF. In DNA, the CDR3 is TGTGCCAGCAGCTTCGGGAATCCTAGCACAGATACGCAGTATTTT.

The CDR3: CASSWGLAGTDTQYF. DNA of the CDR3: TGTGCCAGCAGTTGGGGACTAGCGGGCACAGATACGCAGTATTTT. V gene TRBV2 combines with J gene TRBJ2-3; 11 bases fit TRBD2. CDR3 size: 15 residues. The germline gives CDR1 SNHLY, CDR2 FYNNEI. Unmatched junction bases numbered 2, after V lost 5 bases and J lost 1 base.

The sample holds a few counts of this clone. V is TRBV3-1 (or the pseudogene TRBV3-2) and J is TRBJ1-2; D may be TRBD1 (5 bases). Germline values: CDR1 LGHDT, CDR2 YNNKEL (reference sequence). Trimming shortened V by 4 bases and J by 8 bases, and 14 bases separated the two germline ends. The length of the CDR3 is 13 residues. CDR3 coding DNA: TGTGCCAGCAGCCGGAAGTCAGGGAAAGGCTACACCTTC. Translating gives CASSRKSGKGYTF.

V and J are TRBV18 and TRBJ1-3; 9 positions agree with TRBD1. The germline CDR1 and CDR2 sequences are KGHSH and LQKENI. The CDR3 contains 14 residues. The V gene end was trimmed by 8 bases and the J gene end by 1 base; junction bases not matched to a gene: 3. CDR3 in DNA: TGTGCCAGCGGGACAGGGCAGTCTGGAAACACCATATATTTT. This codes for CASGTGQSGNTIYF.

The chain joins TRBV2 to TRBJ1-6; maybe TRBD1 (5 bases). Per germline, CDR1 SNHLY and CDR2 FYNNEI. Trimming removed 8 bases from V and 7 bases from J, with 15 bases in between. This CDR3 has 14 amino acids. Here the CDR3 reads CASAAGSLNSPLHF. CDR3 in DNA: TGTGCCAGCGCCGCAGGGTCGTTGAATTCACCCCTCCACTTT.

The chain has TRBV27 and TRBJ1-6, with D tentatively TRBD1 (5 bases). V gave up 5 bases and J gave up 0 bases, with 8 bases separating them. Germline assignment: CDR1 MNHEY and CDR2 SMNVEV (reference sequence). This CDR3 is built from 15 residues. CDR3 sequence reads: CASSGGGSYNSPLHF. DNA for the CDR3: TGTGCCAGCAGTGGGGGGGGCTCCTATAATTCACCCCTCCACTTT.

The chain couples TRBV27 to TRBJ1-5, with D perhaps matching TRBD1 (5 bases). Germline V lookup: CDR1 MNHEY, CDR2 SMNVEV (reference sequence). The CDR3 extends over 17 amino acids. Deletions cut 9 bases from V and 0 bases from J, with 21 bases between. The CDR3 coding sequence is TGTGCCAGTTGGTATCCGACAGCAAGTATTAGCAATCAGCCCCAGCATTTT. Its protein is CASWYPTASISNQPQHF.

The chain carries TRBV5-4 and TRBJ1-2; D possibly corresponds to TRBD1 (5 bases). The CDR3 consists of 18 residues. With 2 bases removed from V and 4 bases from J, the gap between germline ends came to 24 bases. Germline assignment: CDR1 SGHNT and CDR2 YYREEE (reference sequence). The CDR3: CASSFDPLSGTGGYGYTF. As DNA, the CDR3 is TGTGCCAGCAGCTTCGACCCCCTCTCGGGGACGGGGGGCTATGGCTACACCTTC.

The gene calls are TRBV24-1 and TRBJ1-2; no definite D call. The V gene lost 4 bases and the J gene lost 4 bases, with 12 bases spanning the gap. The germline V gene encodes CDR1 KGHDR and CDR2 SFDVKD. The CDR3 consists of 14 residues. In nucleotides, the CDR3 is TGTGCCACCAGTGACCCAAACAGCGGCTATGGCTACACCTTC. It encodes CATSDPNSGYGYTF.

The chain combines TRBV6-5 with TRBJ2-3; 7 bases match TRBD2. CDR1 MNHEY and CDR2 SVGAGI come from the germline V gene. V shed 0 bases, J shed 4 bases, and the junction held 4 bases outside the gene matches. The CDR3 extends over 15 amino acids. The CDR3 nucleotides read TGTGCCAGCAGTTACTCGTGGGACTACTCAGATACGCAGTATTTT. This translates into CASSYSWDYSDTQYF.

About this clone: Mismatch with germline at one junction end may stem from a read error. The gene calls are TRBV24-1 and TRBJ2-3; a possible D gene is TRBD1 (5 bases). The CDR3 is 15 amino acids. Looked up from germline, CDR1 is KGHDR and CDR2 is SFDVKD. The CDR3: CATGDSRQNTDTQYF. CDR3 sequence (DNA): TGTGCCACCGGTGACTCCAGACAGAACACAGATACGCAGTATTTT.

This chain joins TRBV2 and TRBJ2-5, with D tentatively TRBD2 (6 bases). Germline lookup yields CDR1 SNHLY and CDR2 FYNNEI. Trimming stripped 7 bases from V and 2 bases from J, with 17 bases between. This CDR3 region has 15 residues. Here the CDR3 reads CASILTSRGQETQYF. CDR3 bases: TGTGCCAGCATTTTGACATCCCGGGGGCAAGAGACCCAGTACTTC.

The CDR3 region has the DNA TGTGCCAGCTCCCGGGACAGGGGTTCACCCCTCCACTTT. Its translation: CASSRDRGSPLHF. The chain combines TRBV27 with TRBJ1-6; TRBD1 matches 10 bases. Germline lookup yields CDR1 MNHEY and CDR2 SMNVEV (reference sequence). J lost 9 bases, V lost 8 bases, and 4 bases had no gene match. This CDR3 is built from 13 residues.

The CDR3 here is CASSLGRGLEAFF. Written as DNA, the CDR3 is TGTGCCAGCAGTTTAGGCAGGGGCCTTGAAGCTTTCTTT. The rearrangement links TRBV27 to TRBJ1-1; D possibly corresponds to TRBD1 (6 bases). V lost 2 bases, J lost 7 bases, and 11 bases lay in between. The germline CDR1 and CDR2 sequences are MNHEY and SMNVEV (reference sequence). There are 13 residues in the CDR3.